This T cell receptor beta chain was obtained from a study of regulatory T cells in long-lasting Graves disease. Combining iRepertoire HTBI primers with Arm-PCR of CDR3 regions, the authors built TCR beta libraries. TCRdb independently ran MiXCR on the multiplex PCR reads; one entry per CDR3 protein. The data hold a few hundred thousand distinct CDR3 sequences, with 23% observed a single time. General study points: Accuracy could have been hurt by small sample size.

V lost 2 bases to trimming and J lost 7 bases, with 11 bases between them. The CDR3 runs 13 residues. Germline values: CDR1 MDHEN, CDR2 SYDVKM. This clonotype was counted a few times. As yet, its antigen is unknown. Described time point: persistent/refractory GD, antithyroid drugs over 5 years with positive TRAb. PBMCs were the source of the RNA used for TCR sequencing. V is TRBV28 and J is TRBJ1-1; D is perhaps TRBD1 (5 bases). The starting material was peripheral blood mononuclear cells (PBMCs), obtained when the disease was refractory, from a patient treated with antithyroid drugs. This receptor was identified in a female donor with Graves disease. CDR3 in DNA: TGTGCCAGCAGTTTAAGGGACCTCAATGAAGCTTTCTTT. Encoded protein: CASSLRDLNEAFF.